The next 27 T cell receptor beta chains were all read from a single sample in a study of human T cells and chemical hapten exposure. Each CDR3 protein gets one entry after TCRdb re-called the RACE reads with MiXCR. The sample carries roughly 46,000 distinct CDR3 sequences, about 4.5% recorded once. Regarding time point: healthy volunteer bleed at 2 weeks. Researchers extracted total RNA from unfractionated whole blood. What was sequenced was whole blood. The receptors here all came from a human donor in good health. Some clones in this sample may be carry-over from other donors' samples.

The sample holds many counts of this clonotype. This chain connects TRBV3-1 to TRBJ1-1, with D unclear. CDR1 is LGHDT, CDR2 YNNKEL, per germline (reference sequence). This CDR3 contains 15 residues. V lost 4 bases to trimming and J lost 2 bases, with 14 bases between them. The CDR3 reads CASSPPGRQNTEAFF. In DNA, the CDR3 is TGTGCCAGCAGCCCCCCGGGCCGCCAAAACACTGAAGCTTTCTTT.

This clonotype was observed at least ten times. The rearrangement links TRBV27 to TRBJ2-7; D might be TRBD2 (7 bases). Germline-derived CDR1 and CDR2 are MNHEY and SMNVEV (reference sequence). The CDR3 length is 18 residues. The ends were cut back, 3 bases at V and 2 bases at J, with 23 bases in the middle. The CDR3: CASSFRLANRELPYEQYF. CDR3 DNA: TGTGCCAGCAGTTTCAGACTAGCTAACAGGGAGTTGCCCTACGAGCAGTACTTC.

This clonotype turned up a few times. The chain's CDR3 is CASSPAGNSGANVLTF. In nucleotides, the CDR3 is TGTGCCAGCAGCCCGGCGGGGAACTCTGGGGCCAACGTCCTGACTTTC. The chain combines TRBV7-9 with TRBJ2-6; weak D call: TRBD2 (6 bases). Germline V CDR1 and CDR2: SEHNR, FQNEAQ (reference sequence). This CDR3 is built from 16 residues. Trimming left V 5 bases short and J 0 bases short, with 11 bases between. The entire variable domain, with the rest obtained from reference TRBV7-9 and TRBJ2-6, is as follows: DTGVSQNPRHKITKRGQNVTFRCDPISEHNRLYWYRQTLGQGPEFLTYFQNEAQLEKSRLLSDRFSAERPKGSFSTLEIQRTEQGDSAMYLCASSPAGNSGANVLTFGAGSRLTVL.

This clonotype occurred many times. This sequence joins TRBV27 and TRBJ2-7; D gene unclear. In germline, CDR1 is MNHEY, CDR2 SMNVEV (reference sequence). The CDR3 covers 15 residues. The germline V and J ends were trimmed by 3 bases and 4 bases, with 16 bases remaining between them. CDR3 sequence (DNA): TGTGCCAGCAGTTTGGAGATGACACCACTTTACGAGCAGTACTTC. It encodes CASSLEMTPLYEQYF.

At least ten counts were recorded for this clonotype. For the CDR3, the DNA is TGCAGTGCTCCCAGCAGTAGCACAGATACGCAGTATTTT. Translated, it gives CSAPSSSTDTQYF. The chain recombines TRBV20-1 with TRBJ2-3, with D hard to call. CDR3 size: 13 residues. Trimming cost V 5 bases and J 0 bases, with 9 bases left between them. Germline V gene sequence: CDR1 DFQATT, CDR2 SNEGSKA (reference sequence).

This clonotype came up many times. CDR3 residues: CASSVALETPLYGYTF. The CDR3 nucleotides read TGTGCCAGCAGTGTCGCCTTGGAGACCCCCTTGTATGGCTACACCTTC. J is TRBJ1-2 and V is TRBV6-1; no clear D. Germline V gene lookup returns CDR1 MNHNS and CDR2 SASEGT. CDR3 length: 16 amino acids. Trimming stripped 4 bases from V and 5 bases from J, with 20 bases between.

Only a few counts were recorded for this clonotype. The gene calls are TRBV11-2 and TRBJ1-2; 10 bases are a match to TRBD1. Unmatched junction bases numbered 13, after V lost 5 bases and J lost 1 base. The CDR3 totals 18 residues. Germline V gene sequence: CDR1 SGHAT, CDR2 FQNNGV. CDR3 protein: CASSPGQGDSSLNYGYTF. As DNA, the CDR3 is TGTGCCAGCAGCCCCGGACAGGGGGACTCCTCTCTTAACTATGGCTACACCTTC.

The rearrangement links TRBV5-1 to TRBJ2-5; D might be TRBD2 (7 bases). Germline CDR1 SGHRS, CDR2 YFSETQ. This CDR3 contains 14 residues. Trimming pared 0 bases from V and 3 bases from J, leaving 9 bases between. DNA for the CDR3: TGCGCCAGCAGCTTGGCGGGGGGCGAAGAGACCCAGTACTTC. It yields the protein CASSLAGGEETQYF.

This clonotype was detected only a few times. The CDR3 nucleotides are TGTGCCAGCAGTTCCTACGGAGCGGAATCCTACAATGAGCAGTTCTTC. Residues: CASSSYGAESYNEQFF. J is TRBJ2-1 and V is TRBV6-6, with D perhaps TRBD2 (5 bases). Germline values: CDR1 MNHNY, CDR2 SVGAGI (reference sequence). Trimming took off 4 bases at V and 1 base at J, with 14 bases between the two ends. This CDR3 region has 16 residues.

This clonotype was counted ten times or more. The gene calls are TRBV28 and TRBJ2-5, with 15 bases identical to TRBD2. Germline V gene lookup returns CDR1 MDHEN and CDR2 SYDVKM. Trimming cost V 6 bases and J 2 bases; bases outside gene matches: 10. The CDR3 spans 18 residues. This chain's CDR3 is CASSPGRGLAGGQETQYF. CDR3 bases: TGTGCCAGCAGCCCGGGCAGGGGACTAGCGGGGGGACAAGAGACCCAGTACTTC.

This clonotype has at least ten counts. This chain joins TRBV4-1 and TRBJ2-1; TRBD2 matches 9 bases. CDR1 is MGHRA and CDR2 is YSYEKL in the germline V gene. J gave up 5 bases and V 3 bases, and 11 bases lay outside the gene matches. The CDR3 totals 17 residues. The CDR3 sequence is CASSHPNLAGGNNEQFF. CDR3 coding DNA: TGCGCCAGCAGCCACCCAAATTTGGCGGGAGGGAACAATGAGCAGTTCTTC.

The CDR3 DNA is TGCGCCAGCAGCCGGGGACAACTGTATGGCTACACCTTC. This encodes CASSRGQLYGYTF. V is TRBV5-1 and J is TRBJ1-2, with a possible D match to TRBD1 (6 bases). This CDR3 comprises 13 residues. V shed 4 bases and J shed 5 bases, with 12 bases lying between them. The V gene's germline CDR1 is SGHRS and CDR2 YFSETQ.

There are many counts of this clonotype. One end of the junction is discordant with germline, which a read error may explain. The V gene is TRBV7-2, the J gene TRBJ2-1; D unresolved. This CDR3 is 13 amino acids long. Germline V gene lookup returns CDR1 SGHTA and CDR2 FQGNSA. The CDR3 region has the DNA TGCGCCAGCAGCTTGGACGGATACAATGAGCAGTTCTTC. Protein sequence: CASSLDGYNEQFF.

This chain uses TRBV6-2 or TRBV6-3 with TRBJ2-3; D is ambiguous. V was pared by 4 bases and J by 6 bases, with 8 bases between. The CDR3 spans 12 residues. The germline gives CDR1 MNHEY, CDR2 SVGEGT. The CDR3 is CASSFPPDTQYF. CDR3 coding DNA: TGTGCCAGCAGTTTCCCCCCGGATACGCAGTATTTT.

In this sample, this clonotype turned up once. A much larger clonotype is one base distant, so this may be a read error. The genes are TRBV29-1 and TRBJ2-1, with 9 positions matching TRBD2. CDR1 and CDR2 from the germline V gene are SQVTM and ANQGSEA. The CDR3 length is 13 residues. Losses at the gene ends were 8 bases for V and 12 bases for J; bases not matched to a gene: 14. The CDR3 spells CSFGVAGVGMQFF. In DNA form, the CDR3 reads TGCAGCTTTGGGGTAGCGGGAGTTGGTATGCAGTTCTTC.

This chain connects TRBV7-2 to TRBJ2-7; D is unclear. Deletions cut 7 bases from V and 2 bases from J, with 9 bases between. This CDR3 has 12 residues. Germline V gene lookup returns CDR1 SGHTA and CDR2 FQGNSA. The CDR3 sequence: CASNRPPYEQYF. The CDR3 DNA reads TGTGCCAGCAACCGTCCACCCTACGAGCAGTACTTC.

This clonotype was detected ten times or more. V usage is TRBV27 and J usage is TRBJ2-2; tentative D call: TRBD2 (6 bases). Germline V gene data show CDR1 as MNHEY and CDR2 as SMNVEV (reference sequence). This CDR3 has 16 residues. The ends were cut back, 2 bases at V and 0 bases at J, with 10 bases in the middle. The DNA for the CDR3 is TGTGCCAGCAGTTTAGTACGGGAGACGAACACCGGGGAGCTGTTTTTT. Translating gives CASSLVRETNTGELFF.

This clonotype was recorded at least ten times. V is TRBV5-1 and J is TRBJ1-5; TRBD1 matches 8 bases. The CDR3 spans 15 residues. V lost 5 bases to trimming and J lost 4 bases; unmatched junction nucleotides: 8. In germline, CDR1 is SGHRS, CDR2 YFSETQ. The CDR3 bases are TGCGCCAGCAGAATAACAGGGGGTGAAAATCAGCCCCAGCATTTT. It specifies CASRITGGENQPQHF.

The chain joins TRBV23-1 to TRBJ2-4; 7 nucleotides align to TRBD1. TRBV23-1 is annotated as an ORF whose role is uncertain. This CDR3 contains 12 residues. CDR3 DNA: TGCGGGAACAGGGGTGGCAAAAACATTCAGTACTTC. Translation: CGNRGGKNIQYF.

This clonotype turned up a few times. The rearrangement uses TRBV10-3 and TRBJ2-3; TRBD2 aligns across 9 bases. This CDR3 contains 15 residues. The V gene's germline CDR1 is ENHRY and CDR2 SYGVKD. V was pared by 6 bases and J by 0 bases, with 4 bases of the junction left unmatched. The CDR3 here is CAIRGGRGSTDTQYF. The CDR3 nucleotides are TGTGCCATCAGGGGCGGGAGGGGAAGCACAGATACGCAGTATTTT.

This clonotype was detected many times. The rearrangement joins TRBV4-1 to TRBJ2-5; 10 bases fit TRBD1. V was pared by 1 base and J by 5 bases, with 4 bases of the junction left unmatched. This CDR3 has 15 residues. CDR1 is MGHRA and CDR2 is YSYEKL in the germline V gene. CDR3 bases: TGCGCCAGCAGCCAAGGGGACAGGGGAGGGGAGACCCAGTACTTC. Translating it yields CASSQGDRGGETQYF.

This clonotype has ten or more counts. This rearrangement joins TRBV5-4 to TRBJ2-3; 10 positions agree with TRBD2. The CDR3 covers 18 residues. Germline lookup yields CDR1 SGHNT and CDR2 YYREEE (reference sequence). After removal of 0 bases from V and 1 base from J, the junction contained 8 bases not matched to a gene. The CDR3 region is CASSLASGSFGGTDTQYF. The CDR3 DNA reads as TGTGCCAGCAGCTTGGCTAGCGGGAGTTTTGGCGGCACAGATACGCAGTATTTT. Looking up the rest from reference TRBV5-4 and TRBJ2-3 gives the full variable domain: ETGVTQSPTHLIKTRGQQVTLRCSSQSGHNTVSWYQQALGQGPQFIFQYYREEENGRGNFPPRFSGLQFPNYSSELNVNALELDDSALYLCASSLASGSFGGTDTQYFGPGTRLTVL.

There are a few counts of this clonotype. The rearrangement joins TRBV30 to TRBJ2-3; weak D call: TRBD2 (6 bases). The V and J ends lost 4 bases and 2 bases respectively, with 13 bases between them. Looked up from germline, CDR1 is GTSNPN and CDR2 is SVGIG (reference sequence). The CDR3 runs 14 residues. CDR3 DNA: TGTGCCTGGACCCGGCGGGGTTCCACAGATACGCAGTATTTT. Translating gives CAWTRRGSTDTQYF.

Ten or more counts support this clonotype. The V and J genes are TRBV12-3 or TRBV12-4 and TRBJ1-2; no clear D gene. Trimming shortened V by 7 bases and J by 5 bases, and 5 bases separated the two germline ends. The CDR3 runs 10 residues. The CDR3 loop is CASKEYGYTF. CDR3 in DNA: TGTGCCAGCAAGGAGTATGGCTACACCTTC.

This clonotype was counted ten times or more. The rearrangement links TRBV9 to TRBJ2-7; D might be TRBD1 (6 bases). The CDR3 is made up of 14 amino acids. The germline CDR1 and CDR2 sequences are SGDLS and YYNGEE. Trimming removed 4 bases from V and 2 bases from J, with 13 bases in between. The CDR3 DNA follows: TGTGCCAGCAGCCAGGGGACGGTCCCCTACGAGCAGTACTTC. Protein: CASSQGTVPYEQYF.

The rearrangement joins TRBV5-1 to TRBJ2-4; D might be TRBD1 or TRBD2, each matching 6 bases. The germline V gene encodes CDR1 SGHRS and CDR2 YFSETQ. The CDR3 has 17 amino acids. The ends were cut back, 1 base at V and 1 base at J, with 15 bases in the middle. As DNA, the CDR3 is TGCGCCAGCAGCTTGTACGGGGGCCTTCTGGCCAAAAACATTCAGTACTTC. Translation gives CASSLYGGLLAKNIQYF.

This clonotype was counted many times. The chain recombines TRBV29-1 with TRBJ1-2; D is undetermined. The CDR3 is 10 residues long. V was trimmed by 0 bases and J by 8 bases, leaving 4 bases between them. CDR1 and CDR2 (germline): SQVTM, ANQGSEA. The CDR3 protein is CSVEDQGYTF. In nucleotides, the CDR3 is TGCAGCGTTGAAGATCAGGGCTACACCTTC. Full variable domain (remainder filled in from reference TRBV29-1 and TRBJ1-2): SAVISQKPSRDICQRGTSLTIQCQVDSQVTMMFWYRQQPGQSLTLIATANQGSEATYESGFVIDKFPISRPNLTFSTLTVSNMSPEDSSIYLCSVEDQGYTFGSGTRLTVV.